This T cell receptor beta chain was retrieved from a study of T cell responses to AZD1222 COVID-19 vaccine. Study-level background: It was second doses at about 4 or about 12 weeks that were pooled.

Germline V gives CDR1 SSHAT, CDR2 FNYEAQ (reference sequence). CDR3 length equals 13 residues. Points from the study as a whole: The study identified only a handful of AZD1222 recipients as seropositive at baseline. It should be noted that donors were predominantly white British and more often female, and clonal diversity was possibly underestimated. With two AZD1222 doses given, Spike-specific TCR breadth and depth both rose.

On this clone itself: Its cognate antigen is unknown. Relative to the germline gene, one junction end is altered; a read error may explain this.

Sequenced by immunoSEQ multiplex PCR; TCRdb stores in-frame clones only, minus some. The table shows 90,000 or so clones, with around 90% occurring only once. This clonotype originated in an adult in good health. Sequences were derived from peripheral blood, sampled on day 0 of AZD1222 vaccination. This chain connects TRBV7-7 to TRBJ2-3; TRBD1 is a possible D gene (5 bases). Written as DNA, the CDR3 is TGTGCTAGCAGCTTAGGGGCCGCAGATACGCAGTATTTT. Its translation is CASSLGAADTQYF.